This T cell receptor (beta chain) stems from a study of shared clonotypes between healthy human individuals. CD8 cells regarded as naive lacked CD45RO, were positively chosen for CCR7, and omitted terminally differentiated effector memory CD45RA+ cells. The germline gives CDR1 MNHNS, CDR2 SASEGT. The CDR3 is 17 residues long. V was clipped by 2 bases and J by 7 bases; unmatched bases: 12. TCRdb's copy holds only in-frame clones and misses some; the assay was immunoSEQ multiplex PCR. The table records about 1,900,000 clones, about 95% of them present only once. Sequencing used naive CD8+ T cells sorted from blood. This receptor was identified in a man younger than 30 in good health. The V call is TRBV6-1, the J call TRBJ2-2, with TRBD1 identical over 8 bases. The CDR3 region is CASSESPHQGAGGELFF. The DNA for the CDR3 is TGTGCCAGCAGTGAATCCCCCCATCAGGGGGCGGGCGGGGAGCTGTTTTTT.